The 14 T cell receptor beta chains below all came from one sample that was sequenced in a study of blood T cell repertoires in COVID-19. Sequenced by immunoSEQ multiplex PCR; TCRdb stores in-frame clones only, minus some. This table holds roughly 200,000 clones, 80% to 90% found once. Sequencing was carried out using peripheral blood. The receptors shown here come from a man aged 55 to 70 who had recovered from COVID-19.

The chain links TRBV19 to TRBJ1-1; no reliable D call. Germline V gene data show CDR1 as LNHDA and CDR2 as SQIVND (reference sequence). CDR3 length equals 15 residues. V dropped 3 bases and J dropped 1 base, with 12 bases sitting between them. CDR3 in amino acids: CASSITLISNTEAFF. The DNA for the CDR3 is TGTGCCAGTAGTATCACCCTAATTTCGAACACTGAAGCTTTCTTT.

The V gene is TRBV24-1, the J gene TRBJ2-7; a weak D match, TRBD1 (6 bases). Germline assignment: CDR1 KGHDR and CDR2 SFDVKD. The V end was cut by 3 bases, the J end by 1 base, with 12 bases between. The length of the CDR3 is 15 residues. The CDR3 DNA sequence: TGTGCCACCAGTGATAGGACAGCCCCATCCTACGAGCAGTACTTC. Amino acids: CATSDRTAPSYEQYF.

The chain links TRBV5-1 to TRBJ2-5; 8 positions agree with TRBD2. Germline CDR1 is SGHRS and CDR2 is YFSETQ. The J segment lost 2 bases and the V segment lost 4 bases, leaving 4 bases of the junction unmatched. This CDR3 has 14 residues. CDR3 sequence reads: CASSLTGGQETQYF. The CDR3 bases are TGCGCCAGCAGCCTCACGGGGGGGCAAGAGACCCAGTACTTC.

The chain is built from TRBV5-1 and TRBJ2-5, with 9 positions matching TRBD1. Trimming cost V 3 bases and J 6 bases; bases outside gene matches: 12. CDR3 size: 16 residues. The germline CDR1 and CDR2 sequences are SGHRS and YFSETQ. The CDR3 loop is CASSSVRTGEVKTQYF. Here the CDR3 DNA reads TGCGCCAGCAGCTCAGTTCGGACAGGGGAGGTGAAGACCCAGTACTTC. The full variable domain, in which reference TRBV5-1 and TRBJ2-5 provide the parts outside the CDR3, is KAGVTQTPRYLIKTRGQQVTLSCSPISGHRSVSWYQQTPGQGLQFLFEYFSETQRNKGNFPGRFSGRQFSNSRSEMNVSTLELGDSALYLCASSSVRTGEVKTQYFGPGTRLLVL.

The chain carries TRBV7-9 and TRBJ2-5; 9 positions agree with TRBD2. The ends lost 2 bases at V and 5 bases at J; junction bases unmatched: 3. Germline CDR1 reads SEHNR; CDR2 reads FQNEAQ (reference sequence). CDR3 length: 14 amino acids. As DNA, the CDR3 is TGTGCCAGCAGCTTACTAGCGGGGACTGAGACCCAGTACTTC. Encoded protein: CASSLLAGTETQYF.

The chain is built from TRBV5-1 and TRBJ1-3, with D tentatively TRBD1 (5 bases). CDR1 is SGHRS and CDR2 is YFSETQ in the germline V gene. This CDR3 spans 14 amino acids. V was trimmed by 0 bases and J by 4 bases, leaving 8 bases between them. CDR3 DNA: TGCGCCAGCAGCTTGGGGACACTCGGAAACACCATATATTTT. This encodes CASSLGTLGNTIYF.

The chain is built from TRBV7-9 and TRBJ1-4; 9 nucleotides align to TRBD1. CDR3 length equals 15 residues. Germline CDR1 SEHNR, CDR2 FQNEAQ (reference sequence). J lost 7 bases, V lost 5 bases, and 8 bases had no gene match. The DNA for the CDR3 is TGTGCCAGCAGCCTCTCCGGGACAGGGACTGAAAAACTGTTTTTT. This gives the protein CASSLSGTGTEKLFF.

This sequence joins TRBV28 and TRBJ2-5, with D uncertain. This CDR3 has 12 residues. The germline CDR1 and CDR2 sequences are MDHEN and SYDVKM. V dropped 6 bases and J dropped 5 bases, with 10 bases sitting between them. The chain's CDR3 is CASSLGMETQYF. In DNA form, the CDR3 reads TGTGCCAGCAGCCTCGGTATGGAGACCCAGTACTTC.

The rearrangement links TRBV5-4 to TRBJ2-5; 9 bases match TRBD2. V shed 3 bases, J shed 5 bases, and the junction held 11 bases outside the gene matches. From germline, CDR1 is SGHNT and CDR2 YYREEE (reference sequence). The CDR3 spans 16 residues. The CDR3 nucleotides read TGTGCCAGCAGCTCCTGGCGGGGGGGCAAAGAGGAGACCCAGTACTTC. Its translation: CASSSWRGGKEETQYF.

V and J are TRBV6-5 and TRBJ1-6; 7 nucleotides agree with TRBD1. The CDR3 sequence is 15 residues long. Germline CDR1 MNHEY, CDR2 SVGAGI. Losses at the gene ends were 8 bases for V and 1 base for J; bases not matched to a gene: 5. The CDR3 DNA reads TGTGCCAGCGGGGACAGCACTTCCTATAATTCACCCCTCCACTTT. It translates to CASGDSTSYNSPLHF.

This chain connects TRBV9 to TRBJ1-3; D gene ambiguous. CDR1 is SGDLS, CDR2 YYNGEE, per germline. V gave up 3 bases and J gave up 4 bases, with 11 bases separating them. The CDR3 extends over 14 amino acids. CDR3 bases: TGTGCCAGCAGCGCCCAGAATTGGGGAAACACCATATATTTT. This sequence encodes CASSAQNWGNTIYF.

This chain links TRBV13 with TRBJ1-6; 7 bases fit TRBD1. Germline loops: CDR1 PRHDT, CDR2 FYEKMQ (reference sequence). Trimming removed 0 bases from V and 10 bases from J; junction bases left unmatched: 12. CDR3 size: 17 residues. CDR3: CASSLGVRQGNGSPLHF. CDR3 bases: TGTGCCAGCAGCTTAGGTGTACGACAGGGAAATGGGTCACCCCTCCACTTT.

This chain links TRBV14 with TRBJ1-1; D not resolved. The CDR3 sequence is 13 residues long. The V and J ends lost 4 bases and 2 bases respectively, with 8 bases between them. The germline gives CDR1 SGHDN, CDR2 FVKESK. The CDR3 spells CASSPLLNTEAFF. In DNA, the CDR3 is TGTGCCAGCAGCCCCCTTTTAAACACTGAAGCTTTCTTT.

This clone was detected once. The V gene is TRBV18, the J gene TRBJ1-1, with a weak D call TRBD1 (5 bases). The CDR3 sequence is 18 residues long. The germline CDR1 and CDR2 sequences are KGHSH and LQKENI. V lost 1 base and J lost 1, with 19 bases in between. The chain's CDR3 is CASSPRGERGSTNTEAFF. As DNA, the CDR3 is TGTGCCAGCTCACCACGCGGGGAAAGGGGTTCAACGAACACTGAAGCTTTCTTT. The entire variable domain, with the rest obtained from reference TRBV18 and TRBJ1-1, is as follows: NAGVMQNPRHLVRRRGQEARLRCSPMKGHSHVYWYRQLPEEGLKFMVYLQKENIIDESGMPKERFSAEFPKEGPSILRIQQVVRGDSAAYFCASSPRGERGSTNTEAFFGQGTRLTVV.